The 26 T cell receptor beta chains below were found in one sample sequenced in a study of blood T cell repertoires in COVID-19. The assay was immunoSEQ multiplex PCR, and TCRdb's table has in-frame clones only and misses some. The profile covers roughly 240,000 clones, with about 91% appearing a single time and around 2.5% taken by the ten largest. The source material was PBMCs or T cells enriched from blood (not recorded which). The source is a woman aged 35 to 49 with acute COVID-19.

This clone was recorded once. The chain's CDR3 is CASTGGRGTTGELFF. The CDR3 DNA sequence: TGTGCCAGCACGGGCGGGAGGGGGACCACCGGGGAGCTGTTTTTT. The V gene is TRBV28, the J gene TRBJ2-2; 9 bases match TRBD2. The CDR3 spans 15 residues. Germline lookup yields CDR1 MDHEN and CDR2 SYDVKM. The ends lost 7 bases at V and 4 bases at J; junction bases unmatched: 7.

The chain recombines TRBV5-4 with TRBJ2-1, with 8 bases aligning to TRBD2. The germline gives CDR1 SGHNT, CDR2 YYREEE (reference sequence). With 1 base clipped from V and 6 bases from J, the junction kept 6 bases outside the gene matches. The CDR3 loop spans 15 amino acids. The CDR3 here is CASSLWREVGNEQFF. DNA of the CDR3: TGTGCCAGCAGCTTGTGGCGGGAGGTCGGCAATGAGCAGTTCTTC. The complete variable domain, with remaining parts taken from reference TRBV5-4 and TRBJ2-1, reads ETGVTQSPTHLIKTRGQQVTLRCSSQSGHNTVSWYQQALGQGPQFIFQYYREEENGRGNFPPRFSGLQFPNYSSELNVNALELDDSALYLCASSLWREVGNEQFFGPGTRLTVL.

The chain carries TRBV7-9 and TRBJ2-3; tentatively, D is TRBD1 (6 bases). This CDR3 has 15 amino acids. Per the germline V gene, CDR1 is SEHNR and CDR2 is FQNEAQ (reference sequence). With 1 base removed from V and 3 bases from J, the gap between germline ends came to 11 bases. CDR3 sequence: CASSLVGGRTDTQYF. The CDR3 DNA follows: TGTGCCAGCAGCTTAGTAGGGGGAAGGACAGATACGCAGTATTTT.

V and J are TRBV3-1 (or the pseudogene TRBV3-2) and TRBJ1-2; TRBD1 agrees at 7 bases. Per the germline V gene, CDR1 is LGHDT and CDR2 is YNNKEL (reference sequence). Trimming cost V 0 bases and J 8 bases; bases outside gene matches: 9. The CDR3 extends over 15 amino acids. For the CDR3, the DNA is TGTGCCAGCAGCCAAGAAGGCAGGGGGGACGCGGGCTACACCTTC. Translated: CASSQEGRGDAGYTF.

This rearrangement joins TRBV7-9 to TRBJ2-2; TRBD2 might be the D (6 bases). Looked up from germline, CDR1 is SEHNR and CDR2 is FQNEAQ (reference sequence). The CDR3 has 15 amino acids. Trimming cost V 3 bases and J 1 base, with 9 bases left between them. The CDR3 sequence: CASSFRGGNTGELFF. CDR3 bases: TGTGCCAGCAGCTTTAGGGGAGGGAACACCGGGGAGCTGTTTTTT.

The CDR3 DNA reads TGTGCCAGCAGCTTAGCTAGGGGGGGAGCCCAGTACTTC. Amino acids: CASSLARGGAQYF. J is TRBJ2-5 and V is TRBV11-3; D may be TRBD2 (7 bases). This CDR3 is built from 13 residues. V lost 1 base and J lost 9, with 12 bases in between. Germline V CDR1 and CDR2: SGHNT, YENEEA.

V is TRBV2 and J is TRBJ2-3, with 10 positions matching TRBD2. J lost 2 bases, V lost 6 bases, and 8 bases had no gene match. Germline lookup yields CDR1 SNHLY and CDR2 FYNNEI. The CDR3 is 16 amino acids. CDR3 sequence reads: CASRSGRAGITDTQYF. The DNA for the CDR3 is TGTGCCAGCAGAAGCGGGAGGGCCGGGATCACAGATACGCAGTATTTT.

The chain joins TRBV20-1 to TRBJ2-7; 7 nucleotides match TRBD2. From germline, CDR1 is DFQATT and CDR2 SNEGSKA (reference sequence). V dropped 4 bases and J dropped 7; count of bases not matched to a gene: 4. The CDR3 totals 11 residues. The CDR3 region has the DNA TGCAGTGCTAACGGGGGGAGGGAGCAGTACTTC. Translation: CSANGGREQYF.

The V and J genes are TRBV6-2 or TRBV6-3 and TRBJ1-1, with 9 bases identical to TRBD1. The CDR3 consists of 18 residues. Germline CDR1 is MNHEY and CDR2 is SVGEGT. V was pared by 0 bases and J by 1 base, with 9 bases of the junction left unmatched. The CDR3 DNA reads as TGTGCCAGCAGTTACTCTCCGGGACAGGGCCGAGGGAACACTGAAGCTTTCTTT. Its translation: CASSYSPGQGRGNTEAFF.

This sequence joins TRBV6-6 and TRBJ2-2, with a tentative D call TRBD2 (6 bases). The CDR3 covers 16 residues. The V end lost 7 bases, the J end lost 1 base, and 16 bases lay between the germline ends. From germline, CDR1 is MNHNY and CDR2 SVGAGI (reference sequence). CDR3 amino acids: CASILAWRGNTGELFF. DNA for the CDR3: TGTGCCAGCATCTTGGCCTGGAGGGGGAACACCGGGGAGCTGTTTTTT.

The rearrangement links TRBV5-1 to TRBJ1-3; 7 bases are a match to TRBD1. V lost 1 base to trimming and J lost 0 bases; unmatched junction nucleotides: 16. Germline CDR1 and CDR2: SGHRS and YFSETQ. The CDR3 has 20 amino acids. The CDR3 bases are TGCGCCAGCAGCTTGACTGCGACAGGGAGACCTGGAAGCTCTGGAAACACCATATATTTT. Translated, it gives CASSLTATGRPGSSGNTIYF.

The chain employs TRBV3-1 (or the pseudogene TRBV3-2) and TRBJ2-1; TRBD1 is a possible D gene (6 bases). The germline CDR1 and CDR2 sequences are LGHDT and YNNKEL (reference sequence). V was trimmed by 0 bases and J by 10 bases, leaving 13 bases between them. This CDR3 has 14 amino acids. The CDR3 bases are TGTGCCAGCAGCCAAGATTACAGGGTGAGGGAGCAGTTCTTC. It is translated as CASSQDYRVREQFF.

The V call is TRBV18, the J call TRBJ2-7; 9 bases agree with TRBD1. Losses at the gene ends were 0 bases for V and 6 bases for J; bases not matched to a gene: 3. The germline CDR1 and CDR2 sequences are KGHSH and LQKENI. The CDR3 runs to 14 residues. The CDR3 spells CASSPPGTGLEQYF. CDR3 DNA sequence: TGTGCCAGCTCACCACCAGGGACAGGGCTCGAGCAGTACTTC.

The chain links TRBV11-3 to TRBJ2-4; D is perhaps TRBD1 (6 bases). Germline V gene lookup returns CDR1 SGHNT and CDR2 YENEEA. V was clipped by 5 bases and J by 10 bases, with 18 bases between them. The CDR3 covers 14 residues. In DNA form, the CDR3 reads TGTGCCAGCAGCCCAGGCCAGACAGGCCCTATTCAGTACTTC. This sequence encodes CASSPGQTGPIQYF.

This chain connects TRBV7-8 to TRBJ2-7; 14 nucleotides line up with TRBD2. CDR1 is SGHVS and CDR2 is FQNEAQ in the germline V gene. This CDR3 has 16 amino acids. The junction had 3 bases not matched to a gene; V was cut back by 4 bases and J by 1 base. The CDR3: CASSSGLAGASYEQYF. In DNA, the CDR3 is TGTGCCAGCAGCTCGGGACTAGCGGGGGCTTCCTACGAGCAGTACTTC.

This chain connects TRBV6-5 to TRBJ1-3, with D unresolved. V shed 6 bases and J shed 4 bases, with 7 bases lying between them. The germline V gene encodes CDR1 MNHEY and CDR2 SVGAGI. The CDR3 loop spans 12 amino acids. In nucleotides, the CDR3 is TGTGCCAGCAGCTCGACAGGAAACACCATATATTTT. Amino acids: CASSSTGNTIYF.

The V and J genes are TRBV5-1 and TRBJ1-2; 7 bases map to TRBD1. CDR1 is SGHRS and CDR2 is YFSETQ in the germline V gene. The CDR3 totals 13 residues. The V segment lost 4 bases and the J segment 7 bases; nucleotides outside the gene matches: 7. The CDR3 coding sequence is TGCGCCAGCAGCCAAGACAGGGATTCTGGCTACACCTTC. It encodes CASSQDRDSGYTF. Based on the CDR3 plus reference TRBV5-1 and TRBJ1-2, the full variable domain is KAGVTQTPRYLIKTRGQQVTLSCSPISGHRSVSWYQQTPGQGLQFLFEYFSETQRNKGNFPGRFSGRQFSNSRSEMNVSTLELGDSALYLCASSQDRDSGYTFGSGTRLTVV.

This clone has a handful of counts. V usage is TRBV2 and J usage is TRBJ1-2; 11 nucleotides line up with TRBD1. The CDR3 covers 16 residues. J was trimmed by 6 bases and V by 6 bases; bases with no gene match: 12. Germline V CDR1 and CDR2: SNHLY, FYNNEI. The CDR3 spells CASSPRTGGGIDGYTF. The CDR3 DNA is TGTGCCAGCAGCCCCCGGACAGGGGGCGGGATAGATGGCTACACCTTC.

The CDR3 loop is CASSSYSGTGELFF. CDR3 nucleotide sequence: TGTGCCAGCAGCTCCTACAGTGGCACCGGGGAGCTGTTTTTT. This sequence joins TRBV11-2 and TRBJ2-2; D unresolved. Germline V gives CDR1 SGHAT, CDR2 FQNNGV. CDR3 length: 14 amino acids. The V end was cut by 4 bases, the J end by 4 bases, with 10 bases between.

The chain employs TRBV19 and TRBJ2-3; possibly TRBD1 for D (5 bases). V dropped 4 bases and J dropped 2 bases, with 10 bases sitting between them. CDR1 is LNHDA and CDR2 is SQIVND in the germline V gene (reference sequence). CDR3 length: 14 residues. The CDR3 sequence: CASSTGQPTDTQYF. The CDR3 bases are TGTGCCAGTAGTACCGGACAACCCACAGATACGCAGTATTTT.

This chain connects TRBV7-2 to TRBJ2-3, with 8 bases lining up with TRBD1. The ends lost 3 bases at V and 4 bases at J; junction bases unmatched: 9. The CDR3 sequence is 16 residues long. From germline, CDR1 is SGHTA and CDR2 FQGNSA. The CDR3: CASSLTGTGVSDTQYF. CDR3 sequence (DNA): TGTGCCAGCAGCTTGACCGGGACAGGAGTTTCAGATACGCAGTATTTT.

On this clone: At one end, the junction sequence differs from germline, possibly due to a read error. V gene TRBV3-1 (or the pseudogene TRBV3-2) combines with J gene TRBJ2-4; 12 bases line up with TRBD1. The CDR3 runs 12 residues. CDR1 and CDR2 from the germline V gene are LGHDT and YNNKEL (reference sequence). CDR3 loop: CASGPGQGAISF. The DNA for the CDR3 is TGTGCCAGCGGACCGGGACAGGGGGCTATAAGCTTC.

The chain combines TRBV19 with TRBJ2-7; 11 bases line up with TRBD2. The CDR3 extends over 17 amino acids. CDR1 and CDR2 (germline): LNHDA, SQIVND (reference sequence). V lost 2 bases, J lost 4 bases, and 10 bases stayed unmatched. The CDR3 bases are TGTGCCAGTAGTATACTAACTAGCGGGGGAGCCTCTTACGAGCAGTACTTC. Residues: CASSILTSGGASYEQYF.

This chain uses TRBV21-1 with TRBJ1-5; the DNA was not compared with TRBD1, the D call given in the table. TRBV21-1 is marked as a pseudogene. CDR3 length equals 16 residues. CDR3 bases: TGTGCCAGCAGCCCTACAGGGGTCGAGGGCAATCAGCCCCAGCATTTT. Amino acids: CASSPTGVEGNQPQHF.

V gene TRBV15 combines with J gene TRBJ2-3; maybe TRBD1 (5 bases). The germline V and J ends were trimmed by 3 bases and 3 bases, with 13 bases remaining between them. This CDR3 region has 15 residues. Germline CDR1 and CDR2: LNHNV and YYDKDF (reference sequence). The CDR3 reads CATSRMGPQTDTQYF. The CDR3 coding sequence is TGTGCCACCAGCAGGATGGGGCCCCAAACAGATACGCAGTATTTT.

This clone was found once. The rearrangement uses TRBV6-6 and TRBJ1-1; D perhaps matches TRBD1 (6 bases). The CDR3 runs to 16 residues. Germline CDR1 is MNHNY and CDR2 is SVGAGI (reference sequence). The V end lost 6 bases, the J end lost 1 base, and 18 bases lay between the germline ends. Here the CDR3 DNA reads TGTGCCAGCAGCGACCCGGTAGGACAGTCGAACACTGAAGCTTTCTTT. Its protein is CASSDPVGQSNTEAFF.